The clone carrying this T cell receptor beta chain was detected once. The sample comes from a study of blood T cell repertoires in COVID-19. Study at large: Sample material is recorded as cDNA or gDNA derived from T cells, B-cell-depleted T cells, or PBMCs.

The CDR3 consists of 13 residues. Trimming stripped 4 bases from V and 5 bases from J, with 13 bases between. Germline loops: CDR1 SGHKS, CDR2 YYEKEE (reference sequence). TCRdb keeps only in-frame clones here, not all; method: immunoSEQ multiplex PCR. This table holds roughly 190,000 clones, about 89% found once. The chain combines TRBV5-5 with TRBJ2-7; maybe TRBD2 (5 bases). This receptor was taken from a man in his sixties or seventies with acute or convalescent COVID-19. Source material: peripheral blood. The chain's CDR3 is CASSPPGVHEQYF. The CDR3 DNA is TGTGCCAGCAGCCCGCCCGGGGTCCACGAGCAGTACTTC.